The 17 T cell receptor beta chains below all came from one sample that was sequenced in a study of T-cell memory formation after mild COVID-19. One entry per CDR3 protein results from TCRdb running MiXCR on the 5' RACE reads. The table has approximately 350,000 distinct CDR3 sequences, under 15% seen once. Sample: PBMCs or a T cell subset sorted from them (not recorded which). Every receptor here comes from a man between 18 and 35 years old who had mild COVID-19 (a few samples of this study predate the infection). Cell type and time point are not known.

The chain uses TRBV6-4 and TRBJ2-7, with 9 bases fitting TRBD1. This CDR3 has 15 amino acids. Germline values: CDR1 MRHNA, CDR2 SNTAGT. V was clipped by 4 bases and J by 1 base; unmatched bases: 5. The CDR3 sequence: CASSVRDRGSYEQYF. For the CDR3, the DNA is TGTGCCAGCAGTGTGCGAGACAGGGGGTCCTACGAGCAGTACTTC.

The chain links TRBV6-6 to TRBJ1-5; D is unclear. The germline V gene encodes CDR1 MNHNY and CDR2 SVGAGI (reference sequence). The CDR3 contains 14 residues. V lost 4 bases and J lost 5, with 12 bases in between. The CDR3 coding sequence is TGTGCCAGCAGTTGGTTTGGGGAATATCAGCCCCAGCATTTT. Translation: CASSWFGEYQPQHF.

This clonotype has at least ten counts. The chain carries TRBV6-6 and TRBJ2-1; 9 bases are a match to TRBD1. The length of the CDR3 is 14 residues. Germline CDR1 is MNHNY and CDR2 is SVGAGI (reference sequence). V gave up 6 bases and J gave up 2 bases; unmatched junction bases: 2. The CDR3 loop reads CASSRDRAYNEQFF. CDR3 DNA: TGTGCCAGCAGCCGGGACAGGGCCTACAATGAGCAGTTCTTC.

The chain combines TRBV9 with TRBJ1-6, with TRBD1 matching 7 bases. The germline V gene encodes CDR1 SGDLS and CDR2 YYNGEE. Unmatched junction bases numbered 10, after V lost 4 bases and J lost 9 bases. CDR3 length: 15 residues. The CDR3 sequence is CASSPDRAGISPLHF. The CDR3 coding sequence is TGTGCCAGCAGCCCTGACAGGGCAGGGATTTCACCCCTCCACTTT.

The chain employs TRBV7-3 and TRBJ2-1; TRBD2 matches at 15 bases. The germline V gene encodes CDR1 SGHTA and CDR2 FQGTGA. The V gene end was trimmed by 5 bases and the J gene end by 2 bases; junction bases not matched to a gene: 4. The CDR3 consists of 17 residues. The CDR3 region has the DNA TGTGCCAGCAGCCACCGGACTAGCGGGGGGGCCTACAATGAGCAGTTCTTC. This sequence encodes CASSHRTSGGAYNEQFF.

The chain joins TRBV5-1 to TRBJ2-1, with 13 bases matching TRBD2. The V gene end was trimmed by 0 bases and the J gene end by 6 bases; junction bases not matched to a gene: 6. CDR1 is SGHRS, CDR2 YFSETQ, per germline. The CDR3 is 17 amino acids. In DNA form, the CDR3 reads TGCGCCAGCAGCTTGGCCTCGACTAGCGGGGGGACCAATGAGCAGTTCTTC. It codes for CASSLASTSGGTNEQFF.

This clonotype has just a few counts. The chain combines TRBV4-2 with TRBJ2-2; weak D call: TRBD2 (6 bases). Germline V gene lookup returns CDR1 LGHNA and CDR2 YNFKEQ. The CDR3 loop spans 17 amino acids. With 4 bases removed from V and 4 bases from J, the gap between germline ends came to 19 bases. The CDR3 DNA reads TGTGCCAGCAGCCCAGATCACGGGGGATTCGGCACCGGGGAGCTGTTTTTT. It specifies CASSPDHGGFGTGELFF.

This clonotype was seen repeatedly, ten times or more. V is TRBV10-3 and J is TRBJ1-1, with D possibly TRBD1 on 5 matching bases. Germline CDR1 and CDR2: ENHRY and SYGVKD. The CDR3 totals 13 residues. The ends were cut back, 2 bases at V and 8 bases at J, with 12 bases in the middle. The CDR3 is CAISEEWGAEAFF. In DNA form, the CDR3 reads TGTGCCATCAGTGAGGAATGGGGCGCCGAAGCTTTCTTT.

This chain connects TRBV7-8 to TRBJ1-3; D is unresolved. The germline CDR1 and CDR2 sequences are SGHVS and FQNEAQ. Trimming took 8 bases from V and 1 from J, leaving 12 bases between them. The CDR3 extends over 14 amino acids. In DNA form, the CDR3 reads TGTGCCAGCGGACGGTTAGGGTCTGGAAACACCATATATTTT. As protein: CASGRLGSGNTIYF.

The chain joins TRBV7-9 to TRBJ1-2; 8 bases map to TRBD1. After removal of 7 bases from V and 1 base from J, the junction contained 8 bases not matched to a gene. Germline V lookup: CDR1 SEHNR, CDR2 FQNEAQ (reference sequence). CDR3 size: 15 residues. The CDR3 loop is CASTEGTGINYGYTF. The CDR3 DNA reads TGTGCCAGCACTGAGGGGACAGGAATTAACTATGGCTACACCTTC.

This clonotype was detected only a few times. The rearrangement links TRBV6-2 or TRBV6-3 to TRBJ2-1; unclear D gene. This CDR3 has 14 residues. With 1 base removed from V and 5 bases from J, the gap between germline ends came to 9 bases. Germline V CDR1 and CDR2: MNHEY, SVGEGT. The CDR3 nucleotides are TGTGCCAGCAGTTACTTGGGGTGGGACAATGAGCAGTTCTTC. It is translated as CASSYLGWDNEQFF.

V gene TRBV5-1 combines with J gene TRBJ2-5, with unresolved D. The germline gives CDR1 SGHRS, CDR2 YFSETQ. This CDR3 is 14 amino acids long. With 0 bases removed from V and 3 bases from J, the gap between germline ends came to 9 bases. CDR3 sequence (DNA): TGCGCCAGCAGCTTGGCAATGGGTGAAGAGACCCAGTACTTC. Protein: CASSLAMGEETQYF.

The chain combines TRBV5-1 with TRBJ2-7, with 9 bases fitting TRBD1. The CDR3 spans 16 residues. Germline CDR1 SGHRS, CDR2 YFSETQ. The V gene end was trimmed by 0 bases and the J gene end by 0 bases; junction bases not matched to a gene: 4. CDR3 nucleotide sequence: TGCGCCAGCAGCTTGGTGGGACAGGGAAGCTCCTACGAGCAGTACTTC. Translation gives CASSLVGQGSSYEQYF.

The V gene is TRBV4-3, the J gene TRBJ2-7; D not resolved. Germline assignment: CDR1 LGHNA and CDR2 YSLEER. V was pared by 1 base and J by 1 base, with 8 bases between. CDR3 length equals 14 residues. CDR3 DNA: TGCGCCAGCAGCCAAGCTAAAGGGTCCTACGAGCAGTACTTC. Its translation: CASSQAKGSYEQYF.

The rearrangement uses TRBV20-1 and TRBJ2-3; D is perhaps TRBD1 (5 bases). This CDR3 comprises 15 residues. Germline V gives CDR1 DFQATT, CDR2 SNEGSKA (reference sequence). Trimming cost V 1 base and J 0 bases, with 11 bases left between them. Written as DNA, the CDR3 is TGCAGTGCTAGAGGTGGACACCGTAGCACAGATACGCAGTATTTT. This translates into CSARGGHRSTDTQYF.

This clonotype has more than one count but fewer than ten. This chain links TRBV27 with TRBJ2-6; possibly TRBD1 for D (6 bases). From germline, CDR1 is MNHEY and CDR2 SMNVEV (reference sequence). V was clipped by 2 bases and J by 0 bases, with 17 bases between them. The CDR3 covers 19 residues. The CDR3 bases are TGTGCCAGCAGTTTACGGACGGGACACGTTAGCTCTGGGGCCAACGTCCTGACTTTC. Translated, it gives CASSLRTGHVSSGANVLTF.

This clonotype was seen a handful of times. The V and J genes are TRBV28 and TRBJ2-3; 8 bases are a match to TRBD2. The CDR3 sequence is 15 residues long. Germline V CDR1 and CDR2: MDHEN, SYDVKM. Losses at the gene ends were 8 bases for V and 4 bases for J; bases not matched to a gene: 11. The CDR3 is CASSPGGGRSDTQYF. CDR3 coding DNA: TGTGCCAGCTCCCCCGGGGGGGGGCGTTCAGATACGCAGTATTTT.